This TCR beta chain derives from a study of blood T cell repertoires in COVID-19 (dated by TCRdb to 2018 to 2021). As for the study more broadly: Collaborator samples came from the United States, Italy and Spain and covered acute and convalescent phases of COVID-19. The material from the prospective study consisted of cDNA or gDNA derived from T cells, B-cell-depleted T cells, or PBMCs. The dataset comprised deeply sampled blood TCRbeta repertoires from subjects exposed to, actively infected with, or recovered from COVID-19. The repertoires were made available in a free public database intended to serve as a resource for research on the immune response to SARS-CoV-2. Samples were obtained from the ongoing ImmuneRACE study (first 160 participants) and from some 1,300 subjects provided by 6 global collaborators. Sample metadata almost always included a de-identified subject ID, COVID-19 status, age in years and sex. HLA class I and class II types, where available, came from metadata supplied by the sample provider rather than from assay-based typing.

Of note for this clone: Its antigen has not been determined. Base quality data are lacking; no much larger clone is found one base away.

TCRbeta CDR3 regions were amplified from genomic DNA using the immunoSEQ Assay, a bias-controlled multiplex PCR. In the authors' own workflow: Nucleated cell counts per sample were estimated from amplification of reference gene primers within the assay. To quantify the absolute abundance of each unique TCRbeta CDR3 rearrangement, sequence reads were collapsed and filtered. For each sample, productive Simpson clonality was calculated by taking the square root of Simpson's diversity index across productive rearrangements. Entries here come from immuneACCESS through TCRdb and include only in-frame sequences with V and J called. Some clones fail to appear in such tables; in the studies checked, an unresolved V gene covers under half of the shortfall, and the cause of the remainder is unknown. That table is the source of V, J and clone size, and D and trimming were worked out from the DNA. The sample profile shows under 300,000 clones; roughly 80% of them were found once. Jointly, the top ten make up around 10% of the sample.

A second Seattle source provided samples from volunteer blood donors who had recovered from COVID-19. Whole blood was collected in K2EDTA tubes by collaborating institutions according to the institutions' own protocols. For TCRbeta analysis, collaborators shipped samples as frozen whole blood, isolated PBMCs, or DNA extracted from either of those sample types. What the work shows at the level of the full study, not this receptor alone: The amount of clinical and demographic metadata varied by source and participant and was provided uncurated.

Sequenced: peripheral blood. The source of this sequence is a woman aged 45-65 years who had recovered from COVID-19.

The nucleotide sequence reads as follows: TGTGCCAGCTCACAACGATCCGGGACAGGGGGCGCATGGCAGCCCCAGCATTTT. The encoded protein is CASSQRSGTGGAWQPQHF. Rearrangement joined TRBV18 to TRBJ1-5, and 12 bases in between align with TRBD1. V trim: 4 bases; J trim: 7 bases; unmatched bases: 14. The germline V gene specifies KGHSH as CDR1 and LQKENI as CDR2. There are 18 amino acids in the CDR3, from cysteine to phenylalanine inclusive. The sequence is cut down to CDR3 DNA, 54 bases in frame from base 1.